The 26 T cell receptor beta chains below all came from one sample that was sequenced in a study of tumor-infiltrating lymphocytes in primary liver carcinoma (dated by TCRdb to between 2016 and 2019). Reads for this sample came from an Illumina HiSeq 2500. Starting from approximately 500 ng total RNA, TCRbeta-specific cDNA was produced by reverse transcription with a constant-region primer and ProtoScript II reverse transcriptase. The TCRbeta libraries were prepared through three rounds of nested multiplex PCR following a slightly modified ARM-PCR procedure. Each of the first two PCR rounds ran for around 10 cycles using multiplex TRBV1-TRBV30 forward primers together with a Cbeta reverse primer. TCRdb's own reprocessing of the public reads used fastp at Q25 and MiXCR and kept productive beta chains. Rows merge per CDR3 protein into single entries with the most common DNA and genes. This sample holds fewer than 250,000 distinct CDR3 sequences; around 60% were observed only once. 6% to 8.5% of the sample is held by the ten biggest clonotypes.

Blood RNA was extracted from unsorted whole blood with TRIzol reagent; germline DNA came from the DNeasy Blood & Tissue kit. The sample consisted of peripheral blood. The source is a woman aged 60-70 years with primary liver carcinoma and hepatitis B virus infection.

To note about this clonotype: This could be a read error, since a much larger clone is one nucleotide away. The chain combines TRBV12-3 or TRBV12-4 with TRBJ2-1; TRBD2 matches 12 bases. This CDR3 is built from 19 residues. CDR3 nucleotides: TGTGCCAGCAGGTACTCCGGGACTAGCGGGCTTAGCTCCTACAATGAGCAGCTCTTC. Translation gives CASRYSGTSGLSSYNEQLF.

V gene TRBV30 combines with J gene TRBJ1-5; a possible D gene is TRBD1 (6 bases). Deletions cut 0 bases from V and 6 bases from J, with 9 bases between. Germline loops: CDR1 GTSNPN, CDR2 SVGIG (reference sequence). The CDR3 runs to 13 residues. CDR3 sequence: CAWSVQGSQPQHF. The CDR3 region has the DNA TGTGCCTGGAGTGTACAGGGAAGTCAGCCCCAGCATTTT.

With regard to this clonotype: The junction shows a germline mismatch at one end, possibly a read error. The chain recombines TRBV11-2 with TRBJ2-5; no clear D. In germline, CDR1 is SGHAT, CDR2 FQNNGV. This CDR3 spans 14 amino acids. Written as DNA, the CDR3 is TGTACCAGCAACTTAGCTCGACGGCTGGAGACCCAGTACTTC. Translating it yields CTSNLARRLETQYF.

This clonotype was counted a few times. The rearrangement uses TRBV6-1 and TRBJ2-7; D uncertain. The CDR3 is 14 residues long. V was shortened by 4 bases and J by 3 bases, with 13 bases between the two germline ends. The germline V gene encodes CDR1 MNHNS and CDR2 SASEGT. As DNA, the CDR3 is TGTGCCAGCAGTGTTGGGCCAGTGGACTACGAGCAGTACTTC. This sequence encodes CASSVGPVDYEQYF.

A remark on this clonotype: A read error is likely, as this CDR3 ends without the conserved phenylalanine or tryptophan. This chain links TRBV11-1 with TRBJ2-1; tentatively, D is TRBD2 (5 bases). V was shortened by 5 bases and J by 2 bases, with 16 bases between the two germline ends. The CDR3 length is 16 residues. Germline CDR1 SGHAT, CDR2 FQDESV (reference sequence). CDR3 coding DNA: TGTGCCAGCAGCAAGGGCGCTAGCAGCCCCTACAATGAGCAGTTCCTC. It yields the protein CASSKGASSPYNEQFL.

Comment on this clonotype: Given a much more abundant clone one base away, this may be a read error. The chain uses TRBV2 and TRBJ2-5; D tentatively reads TRBD1 or TRBD2 (5 bases each). The CDR3 loop spans 14 amino acids. The germline V and J ends were trimmed by 6 bases and 5 bases, with 16 bases remaining between them. Germline V lookup: CDR1 SNHLY, CDR2 FYNNEI. The CDR3 nucleotides are TGTGCCAGCAGGCCCGGGACGCATATCGAGACCCAGTACTTC. Its translation: CASRPGTHIETQYF.

This clonotype was recorded a few times. CDR3 DNA sequence: TGTGCCAGCAGCCGGACGGTCAATGAAAAACTGTTTTTT. Translating gives CASSRTVNEKLFF. This sequence joins TRBV6-4 and TRBJ1-4; D unclear. The CDR3 loop spans 13 amino acids. CDR1 MRHNA and CDR2 SNTAGT come from the germline V gene. V lost 6 bases, J lost 5 bases, and 10 bases lay in between.

Turning to this clonotype: A much larger clone is a single base away; this may be a read error. V is TRBV6-1 and J is TRBJ1-1; D is undetermined. The CDR3 runs to 11 residues. Germline CDR1 reads MNHNS; CDR2 reads SASEGT. V was pared by 8 bases and J by 4 bases, with 8 bases between. Here the CDR3 reads CASVRSTEAFF. CDR3 bases: TGTGCCAGCGTAAGGAGCACTGAAGCTTTCTTT.

Points on this clonotype: This clone may be a read error of a much larger clone one base away. The gene calls are TRBV5-5 and TRBJ2-7, with D possibly TRBD2 on 6 matching bases. From germline, CDR1 is SGHKS and CDR2 YYEKEE (reference sequence). The CDR3 sequence is 13 residues long. CDR3 coding DNA: TGTGCCAGCAGACGGGACTTTTCCTACGTGCAGTACTTC. Protein product: CASRRDFSYVQYF.

This clonotype was counted a single time. The junction shows a germline mismatch at one end, possibly a read error. The chain joins TRBV29-1 to TRBJ2-3; tentatively, D is TRBD2 (5 bases). In germline, CDR1 is SQVTM, CDR2 ANQGSEA. The CDR3 runs to 14 residues. The CDR3 DNA is TGCAGCGTTGTAGATGCCAGAGGGCCCGATATGCAGTATTTT. Translated: CSVVDARGPDMQYF.

As regards this clonotype: A much larger clone sits a single nucleotide away, making a read error possible. Since the CDR3 does not end with the conserved phenylalanine or tryptophan, this likely comes from a read error. The gene calls are TRBV14 and TRBJ2-3; D gene uncertain. Germline CDR1 reads SGHDN; CDR2 reads FVKESK. CDR3 length: 13 amino acids. V was trimmed by 7 bases and J by 7 bases, leaving 15 bases between them. The CDR3 region has the DNA TGTGCCAGCACCCACGGCAGCTCGTATACGCAGTATTTA. This codes for CASTHGSSYTQYL.

Points on this clonotype: This may arise from a read error, as a much more abundant clone is one base away. The chain uses TRBV29-1 and TRBJ2-5; D is ambiguous. CDR1 is SQVTM and CDR2 is ANQGSEA in the germline V gene. This CDR3 comprises 12 residues. The germline V and J ends were trimmed by 4 bases and 5 bases, with 11 bases remaining between them. The CDR3 DNA sequence: TGCAGCGTTGGAATCATGTGGGAGACCCAGTACTTC. Amino acid sequence: CSVGIMWETQYF.

A remark on this clonotype: Just one base apart from a much larger clone, this may be a read error. The genes are TRBV10-1 and TRBJ2-5; D gene uncertain. Germline V lookup: CDR1 WNHNN, CDR2 SYGVQD (reference sequence). The CDR3 loop spans 11 amino acids. V lost 3 bases and J lost 9, with 8 bases in between. The CDR3 loop reads CASSDGESQYF. Here the CDR3 DNA reads TGCGCCAGCAGTGACGGTGAGTCCCAGTACTTC.

The chain carries TRBV5-1 and TRBJ2-7, with 7 positions matching TRBD1. V was clipped by 3 bases and J by 0 bases; unmatched bases: 9. CDR1 and CDR2 from the germline V gene are SGHRS and YFSETQ. The length of the CDR3 is 16 residues. In DNA form, the CDR3 reads TGCGCCAGCAGCTCCTCCTCGGACAGGAGCTCCTACGAGCAGTACTTC. As protein: CASSSSSDRSSYEQYF.

Notes on this clonotype: The conserved closing phenylalanine or tryptophan is absent in this CDR3, likely reflecting a read error. The chain recombines TRBV11-3 with TRBJ2-5; D remains ambiguous. CDR1 is SGHNT and CDR2 is YENEEA in the germline V gene. This CDR3 is 14 amino acids long. Trimming removed 1 base from V and 1 base from J, with 7 bases in between. The CDR3, as DNA: TGTGCCAGCAGCTTAGTAGTCAGCCAAGAGACCCAGTACCTC. As protein: CASSLVVSQETQYL.

This chain joins TRBV5-5 and TRBJ2-7, with a tentative D call TRBD1 (6 bases). This CDR3 spans 13 amino acids. Germline CDR1 is SGHKS and CDR2 is YYEKEE (reference sequence). V was pared by 6 bases and J by 0 bases, with 10 bases between. This CDR3 is CASTGVSSYEQYF. CDR3 coding DNA: TGTGCCAGCACAGGGGTCTCCTCCTACGAGCAGTACTTC.

This clonotype was found a few times. One base away lies a much larger clone, so this may be a sequencing read error. This chain joins TRBV4-2 and TRBJ2-3, with 7 bases fitting TRBD1. Germline V lookup: CDR1 LGHNA, CDR2 YNFKEQ. The CDR3 has 16 residues. The CDR3 nucleotides are TGTGCCGGCAGCCAAGAGTACAGGGGTGGTACAGATACGCAGTATTTT. Translating gives CAGSQEYRGGTDTQYF.

The rearrangement uses TRBV11-2 and TRBJ2-1, with a weak D call TRBD2 (5 bases). The CDR3 runs to 14 residues. V lost 7 bases and J 12 bases, leaving 22 bases between the germline ends. Germline assignment: CDR1 SGHAT and CDR2 FQNNGV. The CDR3 coding sequence is TGTGCCAGCATCCCGGACTCGAGGTATAGGGTGCAGTTCTTC. Protein sequence: CASIPDSRYRVQFF.

The rearrangement joins TRBV11-2 to TRBJ2-1; no firm D call. This CDR3 spans 14 amino acids. Germline CDR1 SGHAT, CDR2 FQNNGV. Trimming left V 6 bases short and J 11 bases short, with 20 bases between. The DNA of the CDR3 is TGTGCCAGCAGTCCGAACTCGAAGTATAGGAAGCAGTTCTTC. Translating it yields CASSPNSKYRKQFF. The full variable domain, completed using reference TRBV11-2 and TRBJ2-1, is EAGVAQSPRYKIIEKRQSVAFWCNPISGHATLYWYQQILGQGPKLLIQFQNNGVVDDSQLPKDRFSAERLKGVDSTLKIQPAKLEDSAVYLCASSPNSKYRKQFFGPGTRLTVL.

Remarks on this clonotype: The germline gene is not matched at one end of the junction; a read error may be the cause. Written as DNA, the CDR3 is TGCAGCGCTGCAGGGACTAGCGGGAAGTATGAGCAATTCTTC. Translated: CSAAGTSGKYEQFF. This rearrangement joins TRBV29-1 to TRBJ2-1, with 13 positions matching TRBD2. The V gene's germline CDR1 is SQVTM and CDR2 ANQGSEA. This CDR3 comprises 14 residues.

This clonotype was observed many times. The rearrangement links TRBV12-3 or TRBV12-4 to TRBJ1-5; 8 bases align to TRBD1. With 5 bases clipped from V and 2 bases from J, the junction kept 8 bases outside the gene matches. The CDR3 runs to 16 residues. This CDR3 is CASSTRTGRGNQPQHF. The CDR3 bases are TGTGCCAGCAGTACCAGGACAGGGAGGGGCAATCAGCCCCAGCATTTT.

This clonotype was seen a few times. The chain couples TRBV6-5 to TRBJ2-5, with a weak D call TRBD1 (6 bases). The CDR3 totals 13 residues. V lost 5 bases and J 3 bases, leaving 10 bases between the germline ends. The germline V gene encodes CDR1 MNHEY and CDR2 SVGAGI. The CDR3 region is CASSRTVEETQYF. The CDR3 DNA sequence: TGTGCCAGCAGTCGGACAGTAGAAGAGACCCAGTACTTC.

This clonotype was seen a few times. The rearrangement uses TRBV7-8 and TRBJ2-1; 7 positions agree with TRBD2. CDR3 size: 14 residues. V trimming: 2 bases; J trimming: 7 bases; junction bases outside the gene matches: 5. In germline, CDR1 is SGHVS, CDR2 FQNEAQ. The CDR3 loop reads CASSLIGEGNEQFF. CDR3 coding DNA: TGTGCCAGCAGCTTAATCGGGGAGGGAAATGAGCAGTTCTTC. Full variable domain (outside the CDR3, taken from reference TRBV7-8 and TRBJ2-1): GAGVSQSPRYKVAKRGQDVALRCDPISGHVSLFWYQQALGQGPEFLTYFQNEAQLDKSGLPSDRFFAERPEGSVSTLKIQRTQQEDSAVYLCASSLIGEGNEQFFGPGTRLTVL.

The chain couples TRBV6-1 to TRBJ1-1; D is uncertain. The CDR3 has 19 amino acids. V lost 4 bases and J lost 2, with 26 bases in between. CDR1 is MNHNS, CDR2 SASEGT, per germline. The CDR3 sequence is CASSVCRLMAYPDNTEAFF. In DNA, the CDR3 is TGTGCCAGCAGTGTCTGCAGGCTTATGGCATACCCGGATAACACTGAAGCTTTCTTT.

The chain is built from TRBV21-1 and TRBJ1-6; TRBD1, as called in the table, went unchecked against the DNA. TRBV21-1 is a known pseudogene. This CDR3 region has 15 residues. The CDR3 protein is CASSKSGEYDSPLHF. The DNA of the CDR3 is TGTGCCAGCAGCAAATCAGGGGAATATGATTCACCCCTCCACTTT.

This clonotype showed up many times. CDR3 DNA: TGTGCTAGTGGTTTGCAAGGGGCAGATACGCAGTATTTT. Translation: CASGLQGADTQYF. This sequence joins TRBV12-5 and TRBJ2-3; D may be TRBD1 (5 bases). This CDR3 has 13 residues. Germline CDR1 is LGHNT and CDR2 is FRNRAP. Trimming pared 2 bases from V and 4 bases from J, leaving 7 bases between.